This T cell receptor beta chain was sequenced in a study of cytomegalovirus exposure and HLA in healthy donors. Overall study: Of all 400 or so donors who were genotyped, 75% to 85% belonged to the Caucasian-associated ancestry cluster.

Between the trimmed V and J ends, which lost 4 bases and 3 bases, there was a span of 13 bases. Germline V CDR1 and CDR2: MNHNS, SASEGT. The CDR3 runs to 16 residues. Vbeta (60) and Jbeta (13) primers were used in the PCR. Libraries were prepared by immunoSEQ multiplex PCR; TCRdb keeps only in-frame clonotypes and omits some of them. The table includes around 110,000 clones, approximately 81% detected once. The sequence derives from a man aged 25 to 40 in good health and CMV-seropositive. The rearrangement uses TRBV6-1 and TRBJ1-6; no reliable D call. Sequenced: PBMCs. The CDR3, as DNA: TGTGCCAGCAGTGCACTAGTACTGGGCTATAATTCACCCCTCCACTTT. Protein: CASSALVLGYNSPLHF.